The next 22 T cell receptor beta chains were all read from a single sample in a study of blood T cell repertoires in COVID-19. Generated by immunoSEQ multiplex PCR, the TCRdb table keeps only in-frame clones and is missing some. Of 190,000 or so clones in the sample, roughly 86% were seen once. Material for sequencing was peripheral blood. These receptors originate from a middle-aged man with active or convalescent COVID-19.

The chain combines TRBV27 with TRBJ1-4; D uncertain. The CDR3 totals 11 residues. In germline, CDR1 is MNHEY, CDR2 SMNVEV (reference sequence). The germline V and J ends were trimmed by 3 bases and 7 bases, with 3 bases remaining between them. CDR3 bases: TGTGCCAGCAGTTTCGGTGAAAAACTGTTTTTT. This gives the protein CASSFGEKLFF.

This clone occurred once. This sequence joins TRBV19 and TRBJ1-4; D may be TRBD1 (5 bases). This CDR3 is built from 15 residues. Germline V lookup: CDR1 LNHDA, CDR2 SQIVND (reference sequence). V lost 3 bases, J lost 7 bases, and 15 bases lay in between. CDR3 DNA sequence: TGTGCCAGTAGTATCATTGCGGGGCTGAGTGAAAAACTGTTTTTT. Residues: CASSIIAGLSEKLFF.

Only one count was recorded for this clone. The CDR3 DNA is TGTGCCAGCAGCCAAGATCAGGGGGTAAACACAGATACGCAGTATTTT. Encoded protein: CASSQDQGVNTDTQYF. The V gene is TRBV3-1 (or the pseudogene TRBV3-2), the J gene TRBJ2-3; 7 bases match TRBD1. The germline V gene encodes CDR1 LGHDT and CDR2 YNNKEL (reference sequence). The length of the CDR3 is 16 residues. V shed 0 bases, J shed 2 bases, and the junction held 5 bases outside the gene matches.

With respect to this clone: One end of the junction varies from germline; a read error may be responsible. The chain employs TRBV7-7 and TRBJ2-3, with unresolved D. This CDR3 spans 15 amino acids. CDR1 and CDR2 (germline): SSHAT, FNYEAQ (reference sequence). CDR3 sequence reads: CASSLSPLPTDTQYF. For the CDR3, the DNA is TGTGCTAGCAGCCTTAGTCCCTTACCTACAGATACGCAGTATTTT. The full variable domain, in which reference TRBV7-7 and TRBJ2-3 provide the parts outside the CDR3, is GAGVSQSPRYKVTKRGQDVTLRCDPISSHATLYWYQQALGQGPEFLTYFNYEAQPDKSGLPSDRFSAERPEGSISTLTIQRTEQRDSAMYRCASSLSPLPTDTQYFGPGTRLTVL.

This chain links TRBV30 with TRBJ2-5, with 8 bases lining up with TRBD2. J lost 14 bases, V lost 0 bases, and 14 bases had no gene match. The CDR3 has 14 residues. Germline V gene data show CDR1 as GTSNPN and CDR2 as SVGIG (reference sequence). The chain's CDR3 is CAWSVRGAGGAKYF. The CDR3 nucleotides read TGTGCCTGGAGTGTAAGGGGAGCCGGGGGGGCCAAATACTTC.

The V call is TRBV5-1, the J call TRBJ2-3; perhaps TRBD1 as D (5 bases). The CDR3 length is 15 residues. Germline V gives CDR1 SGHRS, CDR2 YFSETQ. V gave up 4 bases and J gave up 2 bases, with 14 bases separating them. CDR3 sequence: CASSPLGALTDTQYF. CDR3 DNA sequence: TGCGCCAGCAGCCCCTTAGGGGCCCTCACAGATACGCAGTATTTT. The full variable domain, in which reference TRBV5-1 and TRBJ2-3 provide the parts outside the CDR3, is KAGVTQTPRYLIKTRGQQVTLSCSPISGHRSVSWYQQTPGQGLQFLFEYFSETQRNKGNFPGRFSGRQFSNSRSEMNVSTLELGDSALYLCASSPLGALTDTQYFGPGTRLTVL.

CDR3 DNA sequence: TGTGCCAGCAGCTTGTACCGGCAAGCGAGTTACGAGCAGTACTTC. Its protein is CASSLYRQASYEQYF. The chain links TRBV5-5 to TRBJ2-7; no reliable D call. This CDR3 is 15 amino acids long. Germline CDR1 reads SGHKS; CDR2 reads YYEKEE (reference sequence). Trimming took 1 base from V and 4 from J, leaving 15 bases between them.

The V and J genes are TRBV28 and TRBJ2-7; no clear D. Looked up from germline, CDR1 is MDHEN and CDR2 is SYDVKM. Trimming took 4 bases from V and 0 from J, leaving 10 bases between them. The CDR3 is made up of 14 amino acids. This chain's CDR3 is CASSSRFTSYEQYF. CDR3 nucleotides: TGTGCCAGCAGTTCCAGGTTTACCTCCTACGAGCAGTACTTC.

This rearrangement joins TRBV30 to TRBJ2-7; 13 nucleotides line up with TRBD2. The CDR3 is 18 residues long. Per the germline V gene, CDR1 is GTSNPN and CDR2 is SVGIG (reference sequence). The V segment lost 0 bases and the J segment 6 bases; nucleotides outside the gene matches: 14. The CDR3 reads CAWSVTLLAGGPKSEQYF. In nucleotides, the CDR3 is TGTGCCTGGAGTGTAACCCTACTAGCGGGGGGGCCTAAGAGCGAGCAGTACTTC. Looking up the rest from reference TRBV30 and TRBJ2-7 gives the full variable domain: SQTIHQWPATLVQPVGSPLSLECTVEGTSNPNLYWYRQAAGRGLQLLFYSVGIGQISSEVPQNLSASRPQDRQFILSSKKLLLSDSGFYLCAWSVTLLAGGPKSEQYFGPGTRLTVT.

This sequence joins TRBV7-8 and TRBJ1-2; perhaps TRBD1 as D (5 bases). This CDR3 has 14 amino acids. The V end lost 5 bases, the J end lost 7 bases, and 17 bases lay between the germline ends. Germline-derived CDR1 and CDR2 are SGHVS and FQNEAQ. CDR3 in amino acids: CASSRSQGALGYTF. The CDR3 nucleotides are TGTGCCAGCAGCAGGAGTCAGGGCGCACTTGGCTACACCTTC.

CDR3 bases: TGTGCCACCAGTGATAGAGGCGGAACTAGAACAGATACGCAGTATTTT. Amino acid sequence: CATSDRGGTRTDTQYF. The genes are TRBV24-1 and TRBJ2-3; weak D call: TRBD2 (5 bases). V was clipped by 3 bases and J by 3 bases, with 15 bases between them. Germline V gene data show CDR1 as KGHDR and CDR2 as SFDVKD. There are 16 residues in the CDR3.

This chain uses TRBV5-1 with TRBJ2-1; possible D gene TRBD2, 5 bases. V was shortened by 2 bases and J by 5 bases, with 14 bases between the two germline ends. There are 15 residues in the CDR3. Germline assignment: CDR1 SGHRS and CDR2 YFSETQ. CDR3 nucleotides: TGCGCCAGCAGCTTAGGCACTAGAAGGGACAATGAGCAGTTCTTC. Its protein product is CASSLGTRRDNEQFF.

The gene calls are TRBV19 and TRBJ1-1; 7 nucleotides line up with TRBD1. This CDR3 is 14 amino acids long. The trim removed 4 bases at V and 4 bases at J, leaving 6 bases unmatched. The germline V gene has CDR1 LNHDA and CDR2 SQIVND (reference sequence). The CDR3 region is CASSNRQGGTEAFF. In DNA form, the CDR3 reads TGTGCCAGTAGTAACAGACAGGGCGGCACTGAAGCTTTCTTT.

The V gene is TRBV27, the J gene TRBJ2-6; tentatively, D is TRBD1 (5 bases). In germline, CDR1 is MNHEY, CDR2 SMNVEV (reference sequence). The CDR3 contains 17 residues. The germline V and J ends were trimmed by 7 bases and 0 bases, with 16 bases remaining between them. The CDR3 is CASTRIGVTSGANVLTF. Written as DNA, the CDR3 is TGTGCCAGCACCCGGATAGGGGTCACCTCTGGGGCCAACGTCCTGACTTTC.

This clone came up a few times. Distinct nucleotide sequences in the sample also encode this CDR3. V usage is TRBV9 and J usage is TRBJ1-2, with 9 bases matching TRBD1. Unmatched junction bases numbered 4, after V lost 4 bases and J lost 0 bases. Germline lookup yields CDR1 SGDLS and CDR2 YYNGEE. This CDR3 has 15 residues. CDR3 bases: TGTGCCAGCAGCCCCCGGACAGGGGCTAACTATGGCTACACCTTC. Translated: CASSPRTGANYGYTF.

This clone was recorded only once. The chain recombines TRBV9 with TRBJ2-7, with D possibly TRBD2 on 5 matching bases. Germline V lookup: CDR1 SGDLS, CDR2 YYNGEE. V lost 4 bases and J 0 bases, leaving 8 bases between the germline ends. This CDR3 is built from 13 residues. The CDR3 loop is CASSLGDSYEQYF. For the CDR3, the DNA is TGTGCCAGCAGCCTCGGGGACTCCTACGAGCAGTACTTC. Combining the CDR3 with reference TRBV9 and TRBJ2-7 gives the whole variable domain DSGVTQTPKHLITATGQRVTLRCSPRSGDLSVYWYQQSLDQGLQFLIQYYNGEERAKGNILERFSAQQFPDLHSELNLSSLELGDSALYFCASSLGDSYEQYFGPGTRLTVT.

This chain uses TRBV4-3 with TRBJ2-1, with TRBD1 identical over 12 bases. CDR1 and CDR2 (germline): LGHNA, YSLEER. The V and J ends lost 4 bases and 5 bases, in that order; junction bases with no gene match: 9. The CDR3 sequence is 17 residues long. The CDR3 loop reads CASSLIPGQGANNEQFF. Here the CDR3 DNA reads TGCGCCAGCAGCCTAATACCGGGACAGGGGGCTAACAATGAGCAGTTCTTC.

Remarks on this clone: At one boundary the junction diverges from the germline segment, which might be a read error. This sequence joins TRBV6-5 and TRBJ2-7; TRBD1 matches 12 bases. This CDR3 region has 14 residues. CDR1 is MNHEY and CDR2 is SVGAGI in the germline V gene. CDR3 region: CASSSGQGAYEQYF. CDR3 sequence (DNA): TGTGCCAGCAGTTCGGGACAGGGGGCCTATGAGCAGTACTTC.

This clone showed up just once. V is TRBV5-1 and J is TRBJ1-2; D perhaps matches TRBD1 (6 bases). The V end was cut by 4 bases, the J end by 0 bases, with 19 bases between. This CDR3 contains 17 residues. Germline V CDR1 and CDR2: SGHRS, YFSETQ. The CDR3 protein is CASSPTGTHDSNYGYTF. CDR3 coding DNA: TGCGCCAGCAGCCCAACCGGGACACATGATTCTAACTATGGCTACACCTTC.

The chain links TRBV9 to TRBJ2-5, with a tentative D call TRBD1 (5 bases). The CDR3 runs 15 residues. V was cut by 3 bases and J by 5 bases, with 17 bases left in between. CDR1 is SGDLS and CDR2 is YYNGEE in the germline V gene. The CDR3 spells CASSDGSGPSETQYF. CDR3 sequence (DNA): TGTGCCAGCAGCGATGGATCAGGGCCCTCCGAGACCCAGTACTTC. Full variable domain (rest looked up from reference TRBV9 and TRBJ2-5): DSGVTQTPKHLITATGQRVTLRCSPRSGDLSVYWYQQSLDQGLQFLIQYYNGEERAKGNILERFSAQQFPDLHSELNLSSLELGDSALYFCASSDGSGPSETQYFGPGTRLLVL.

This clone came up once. The chain's CDR3 is CASSLDRPNTEAFF. In DNA form, the CDR3 reads TGCGCCAGCAGCTTGGACAGGCCGAACACTGAAGCTTTCTTT. The rearrangement links TRBV5-1 to TRBJ1-1; tentative D call: TRBD1 (5 bases). From germline, CDR1 is SGHRS and CDR2 YFSETQ. The CDR3 has 14 residues. Trimming removed 0 bases at V and 1 base at J, with 7 bases between.

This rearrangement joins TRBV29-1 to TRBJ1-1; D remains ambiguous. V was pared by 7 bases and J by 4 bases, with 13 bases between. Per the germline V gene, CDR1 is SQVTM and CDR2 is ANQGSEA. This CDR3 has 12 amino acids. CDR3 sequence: CSAHLSSTEAFF. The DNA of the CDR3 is TGCAGCGCCCACCTTAGTAGCACTGAAGCTTTCTTT.